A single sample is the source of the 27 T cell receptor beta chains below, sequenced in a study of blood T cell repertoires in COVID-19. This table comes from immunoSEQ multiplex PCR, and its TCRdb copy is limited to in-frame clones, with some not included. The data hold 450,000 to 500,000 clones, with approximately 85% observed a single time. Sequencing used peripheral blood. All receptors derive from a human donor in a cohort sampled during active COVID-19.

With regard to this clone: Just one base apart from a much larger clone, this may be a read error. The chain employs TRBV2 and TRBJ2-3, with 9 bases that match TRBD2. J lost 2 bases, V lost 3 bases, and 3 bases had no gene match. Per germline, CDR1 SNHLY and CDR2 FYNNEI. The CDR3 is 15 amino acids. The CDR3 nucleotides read TGTGCCAGCAGTGATTTAGCGGGAGTCACAGATACGCAGTATTTT. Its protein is CASSDLAGVTDTQYF. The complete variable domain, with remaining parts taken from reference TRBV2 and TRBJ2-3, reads EPEVTQTPSHQVTQMGQEVILRCVPISNHLYFYWYRQILGQKVEFLVSFYNNEISEKSEIFDDQFSVERPDGSNFTLKIRSTKLEDSAMYFCASSDLAGVTDTQYFGPGTRLTVL.

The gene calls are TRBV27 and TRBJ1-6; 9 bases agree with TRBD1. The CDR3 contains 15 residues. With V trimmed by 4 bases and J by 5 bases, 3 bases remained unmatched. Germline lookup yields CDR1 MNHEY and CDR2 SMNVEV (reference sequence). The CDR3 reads CASSSRTGDNSPLHF. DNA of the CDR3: TGTGCCAGCAGTTCACGGACAGGGGATAATTCACCCCTCCACTTT.

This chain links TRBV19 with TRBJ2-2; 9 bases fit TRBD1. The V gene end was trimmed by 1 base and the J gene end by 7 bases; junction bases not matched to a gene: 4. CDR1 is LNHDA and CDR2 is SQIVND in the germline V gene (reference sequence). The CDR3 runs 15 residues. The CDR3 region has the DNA TGTGCCAGTAGTATAGTGGGACAGGGCTACGGGGAGCTGTTTTTT. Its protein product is CASSIVGQGYGELFF.

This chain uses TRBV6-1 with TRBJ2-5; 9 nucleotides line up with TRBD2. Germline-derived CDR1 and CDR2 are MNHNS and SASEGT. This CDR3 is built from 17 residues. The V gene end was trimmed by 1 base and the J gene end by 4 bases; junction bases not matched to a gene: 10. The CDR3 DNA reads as TGTGCCAGCAGTGAAGGCGGTAGCGGGAGTTTGGTAGAGACCCAGTACTTC. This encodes CASSEGGSGSLVETQYF.

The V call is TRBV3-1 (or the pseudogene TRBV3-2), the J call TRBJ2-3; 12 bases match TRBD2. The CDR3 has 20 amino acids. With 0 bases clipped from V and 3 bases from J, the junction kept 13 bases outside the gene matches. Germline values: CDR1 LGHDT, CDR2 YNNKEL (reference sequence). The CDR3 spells CASSQDFGLAGGRGTDTQYF. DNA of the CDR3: TGTGCCAGCAGCCAAGATTTTGGTCTAGCGGGAGGGCGAGGAACAGATACGCAGTATTTT.

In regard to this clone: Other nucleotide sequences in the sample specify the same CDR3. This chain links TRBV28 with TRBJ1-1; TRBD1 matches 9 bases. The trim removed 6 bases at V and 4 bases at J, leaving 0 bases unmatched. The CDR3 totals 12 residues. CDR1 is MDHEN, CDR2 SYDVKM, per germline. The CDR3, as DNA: TGTGCCAGCAGGACAGGGGGCACTGAAGCTTTCTTT. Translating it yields CASRTGGTEAFF.

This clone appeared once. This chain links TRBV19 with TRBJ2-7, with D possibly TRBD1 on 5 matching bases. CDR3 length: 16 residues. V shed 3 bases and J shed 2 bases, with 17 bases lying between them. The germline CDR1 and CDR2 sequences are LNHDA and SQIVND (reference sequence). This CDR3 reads CASSMSVYRQTYEQYF. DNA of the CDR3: TGTGCCAGTAGTATGTCCGTTTACAGGCAAACCTACGAGCAGTACTTC.

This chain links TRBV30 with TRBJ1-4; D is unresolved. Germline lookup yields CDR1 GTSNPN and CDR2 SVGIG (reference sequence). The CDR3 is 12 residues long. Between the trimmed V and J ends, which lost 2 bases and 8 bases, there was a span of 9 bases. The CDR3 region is CAWSPRGEKLFF. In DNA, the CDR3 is TGTGCCTGGAGTCCCCGCGGCGAAAAACTGTTTTTT.

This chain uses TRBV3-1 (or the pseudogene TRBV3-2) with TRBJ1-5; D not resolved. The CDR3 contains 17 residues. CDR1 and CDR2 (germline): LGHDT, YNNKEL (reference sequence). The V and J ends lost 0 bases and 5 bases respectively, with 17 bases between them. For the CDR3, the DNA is TGTGCCAGCAGCCAAGAAGGTAGAGGGTCCAGATATCAGCCCCAGCATTTT. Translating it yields CASSQEGRGSRYQPQHF.

CDR3 sequence: CASSLRQFNTEAFF. The CDR3 DNA sequence: TGCGCCAGCAGCTTGAGACAGTTTAACACTGAAGCTTTCTTT. The rearrangement links TRBV5-1 to TRBJ1-1; D may be TRBD1 (5 bases). CDR1 SGHRS and CDR2 YFSETQ come from the germline V gene. There are 14 residues in the CDR3. Trimming took 1 base from V and 2 from J, leaving 9 bases between them. The full variable domain, rest sourced from reference TRBV5-1 and TRBJ1-1, is KAGVTQTPRYLIKTRGQQVTLSCSPISGHRSVSWYQQTPGQGLQFLFEYFSETQRNKGNFPGRFSGRQFSNSRSEMNVSTLELGDSALYLCASSLRQFNTEAFFGQGTRLTVV.

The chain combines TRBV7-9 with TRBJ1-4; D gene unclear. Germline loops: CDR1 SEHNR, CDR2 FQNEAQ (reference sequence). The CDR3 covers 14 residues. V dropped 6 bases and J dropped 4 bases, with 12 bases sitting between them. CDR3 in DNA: TGTGCCAGCAGGCCCGGACTCAATAATGAAAAACTGTTTTTT. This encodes CASRPGLNNEKLFF.

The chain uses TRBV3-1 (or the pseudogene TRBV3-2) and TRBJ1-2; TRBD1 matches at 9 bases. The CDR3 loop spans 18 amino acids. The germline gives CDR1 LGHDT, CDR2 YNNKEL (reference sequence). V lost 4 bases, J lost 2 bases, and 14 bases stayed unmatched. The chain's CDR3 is CASSRNPGQGTGNYGYTF. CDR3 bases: TGTGCCAGCAGCCGTAACCCAGGACAGGGGACTGGAAACTATGGCTACACCTTC.

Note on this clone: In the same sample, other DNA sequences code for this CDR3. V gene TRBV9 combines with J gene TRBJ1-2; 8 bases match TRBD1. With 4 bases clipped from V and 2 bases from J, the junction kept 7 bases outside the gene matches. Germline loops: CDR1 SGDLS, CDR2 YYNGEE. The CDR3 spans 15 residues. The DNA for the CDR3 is TGTGCCAGCAGCATCGGACAGGGTGCAAACTATGGCTACACCTTC. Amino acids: CASSIGQGANYGYTF.

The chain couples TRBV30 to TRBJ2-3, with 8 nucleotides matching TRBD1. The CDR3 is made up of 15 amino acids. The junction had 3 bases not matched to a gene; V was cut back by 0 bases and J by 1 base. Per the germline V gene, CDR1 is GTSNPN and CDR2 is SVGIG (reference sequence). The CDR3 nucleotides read TGTGCCTGGAGTGTCCCGGACAGGGGCACAGATACGCAGTATTTT. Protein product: CAWSVPDRGTDTQYF. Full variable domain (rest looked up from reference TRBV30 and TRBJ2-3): SQTIHQWPATLVQPVGSPLSLECTVEGTSNPNLYWYRQAAGRGLQLLFYSVGIGQISSEVPQNLSASRPQDRQFILSSKKLLLSDSGFYLCAWSVPDRGTDTQYFGPGTRLTVL.

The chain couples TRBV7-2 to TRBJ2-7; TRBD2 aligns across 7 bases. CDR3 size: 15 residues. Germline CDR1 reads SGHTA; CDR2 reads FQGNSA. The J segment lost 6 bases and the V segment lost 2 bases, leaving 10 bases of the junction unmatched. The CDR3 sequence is CASSLTLLGGGEQYF. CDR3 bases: TGTGCCAGCAGCTTAACCTTACTAGGCGGGGGCGAGCAGTACTTC.

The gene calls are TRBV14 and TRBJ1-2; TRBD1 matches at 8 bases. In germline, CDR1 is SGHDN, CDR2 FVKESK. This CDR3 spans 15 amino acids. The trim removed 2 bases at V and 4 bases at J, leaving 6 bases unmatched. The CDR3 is CASSQTDRASYGYTF. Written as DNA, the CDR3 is TGTGCCAGCAGCCAAACGGACAGGGCATCCTATGGCTACACCTTC.

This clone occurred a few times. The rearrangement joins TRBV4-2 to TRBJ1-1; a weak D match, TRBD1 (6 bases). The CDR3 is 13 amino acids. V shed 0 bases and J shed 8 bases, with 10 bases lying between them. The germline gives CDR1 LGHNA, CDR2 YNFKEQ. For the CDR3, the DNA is TGTGCCAGCAGCCAAGAAGGCAGGGGAGAAGCTTTCTTT. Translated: CASSQEGRGEAFF.

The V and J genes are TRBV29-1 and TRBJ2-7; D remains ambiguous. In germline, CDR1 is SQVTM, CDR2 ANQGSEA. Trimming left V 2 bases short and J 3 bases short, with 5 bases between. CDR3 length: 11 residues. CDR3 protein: CSVEINYEQYF. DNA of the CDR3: TGCAGCGTTGAAATAAACTACGAGCAGTACTTC.

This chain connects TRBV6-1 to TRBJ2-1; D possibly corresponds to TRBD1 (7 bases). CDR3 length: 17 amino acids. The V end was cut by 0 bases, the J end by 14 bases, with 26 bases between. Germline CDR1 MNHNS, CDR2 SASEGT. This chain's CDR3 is CASSEAGGLVAEVPKFF. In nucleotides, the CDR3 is TGTGCCAGCAGTGAAGCAGGGGGCTTGGTAGCGGAGGTCCCTAAGTTCTTC.

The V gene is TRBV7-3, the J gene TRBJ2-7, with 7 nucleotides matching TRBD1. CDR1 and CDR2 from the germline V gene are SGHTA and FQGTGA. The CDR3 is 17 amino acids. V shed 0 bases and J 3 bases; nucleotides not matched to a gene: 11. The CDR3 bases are TGTGCCAGCAGCTTAACGGGTTTAGGGGGCAGGGGCTACGAGCAGTACTTC. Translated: CASSLTGLGGRGYEQYF. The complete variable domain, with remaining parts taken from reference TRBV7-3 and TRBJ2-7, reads GAGVSQTPSNKVTEKGKYVELRCDPISGHTALYWYRQSLGQGPEFLIYFQGTGAADDSGLPNDRFFAVRPEGSVSTLKIQRTERGDSAVYLCASSLTGLGGRGYEQYFGPGTRLTVT.

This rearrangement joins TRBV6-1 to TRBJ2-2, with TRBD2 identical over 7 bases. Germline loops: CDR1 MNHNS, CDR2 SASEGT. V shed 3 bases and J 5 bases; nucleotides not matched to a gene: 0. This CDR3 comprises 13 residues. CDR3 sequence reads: CASSEGGTGELFF. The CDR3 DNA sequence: TGTGCCAGCAGTGAGGGGGGGACCGGGGAGCTGTTTTTT.

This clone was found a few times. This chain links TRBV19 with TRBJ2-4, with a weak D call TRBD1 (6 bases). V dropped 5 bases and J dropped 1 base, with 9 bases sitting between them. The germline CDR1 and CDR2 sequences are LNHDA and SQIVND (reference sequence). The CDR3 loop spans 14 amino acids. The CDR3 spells CASSPGVAKNIQYF. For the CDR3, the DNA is TGTGCCAGTAGTCCAGGGGTGGCCAAAAACATTCAGTACTTC.

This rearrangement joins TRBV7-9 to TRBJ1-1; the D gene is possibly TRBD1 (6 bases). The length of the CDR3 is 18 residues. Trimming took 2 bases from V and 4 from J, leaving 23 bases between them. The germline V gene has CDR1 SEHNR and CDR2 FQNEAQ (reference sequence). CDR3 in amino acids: CASSLPLDRLEASTEAFF. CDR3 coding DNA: TGTGCCAGCAGCTTACCTCTAGACAGGTTAGAAGCTAGCACTGAAGCTTTCTTT.

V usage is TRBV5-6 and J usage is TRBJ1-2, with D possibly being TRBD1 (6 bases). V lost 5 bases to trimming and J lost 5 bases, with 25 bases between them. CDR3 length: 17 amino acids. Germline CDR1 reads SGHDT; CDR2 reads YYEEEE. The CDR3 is CASSSLTKTGARYGYTF. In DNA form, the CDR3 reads TGTGCCAGCAGTTCTCTTACTAAGACAGGAGCGCGGTATGGCTACACCTTC.

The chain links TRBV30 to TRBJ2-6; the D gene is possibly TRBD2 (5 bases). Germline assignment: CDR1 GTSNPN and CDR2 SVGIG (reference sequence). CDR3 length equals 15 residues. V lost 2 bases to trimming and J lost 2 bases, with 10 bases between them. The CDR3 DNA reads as TGTGCCTGGAGTTTGTCCGGGGCTGGGGCCAACGTCCTGACTTTC. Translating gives CAWSLSGAGANVLTF.

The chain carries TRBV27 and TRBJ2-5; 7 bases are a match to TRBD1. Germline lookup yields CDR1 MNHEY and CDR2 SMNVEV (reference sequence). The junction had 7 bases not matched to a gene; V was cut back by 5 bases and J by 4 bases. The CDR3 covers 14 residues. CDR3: CASSPAPGGETQYF. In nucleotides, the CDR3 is TGTGCCAGCAGTCCCGCCCCAGGGGGAGAGACCCAGTACTTC.

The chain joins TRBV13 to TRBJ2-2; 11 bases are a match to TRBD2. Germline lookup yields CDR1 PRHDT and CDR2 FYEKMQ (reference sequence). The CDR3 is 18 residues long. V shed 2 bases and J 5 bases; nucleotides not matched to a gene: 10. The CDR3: CASSLFRTSGRGTGELFF. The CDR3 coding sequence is TGTGCCAGCAGCTTATTTCGTACTAGCGGGAGAGGGACCGGGGAGCTGTTTTTT. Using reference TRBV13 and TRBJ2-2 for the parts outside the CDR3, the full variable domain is AAGVIQSPRHLIKEKRETATLKCYPIPRHDTVYWYQQGPGQDPQFLISFYEKMQSDKGSIPDRFSAQQFSDYHSELNMSSLELGDSALYFCASSLFRTSGRGTGELFFGEGSRLTVL.